Listed below are T cell receptor beta chains from one sample, sequenced in a study of shared clonotypes between healthy human individuals. Only in-frame clones appear in the TCRdb table, and some are missing; sequencing was by immunoSEQ multiplex PCR. The table has more than 550,000 clones, 55% to 80% seen once. Sequencing was done on a sample of memory CD4+ T cells sorted from blood. The origin of the receptors is a woman under 40 in good health. Each CDR3 is given with its conserved first and last residue. Each record gives: clone size, V gene, D gene, J gene, CDR3 protein, CDR3 DNA. The D gene is left open where the match is weak. Not all rows give a size; the values are once, few, many and, for expanded clones, a class.

clone size: once; V gene: TRBV2; D gene: -; J gene: TRBJ2-3; CDR3 protein: CASSEEDTQYF; CDR3 DNA: TGTGCCAGCAGTGAAGAAGATACGCAGTATTTT
clone size: few; V gene: TRBV28; D gene: -; J gene: TRBJ2-1; CDR3 protein: CASRPAGLGEQFF; CDR3 DNA: TGTGCCAGCAGGCCAGCCGGGCTAGGTGAGCAGTTCTTC
clone size: -; V gene: TRBV28; D gene: -; J gene: TRBJ1-1; CDR3 protein: CASSLLRNTEAFF; CDR3 DNA: TGTGCCAGCAGTTTATTGAGGAACACTGAAGCTTTCTTT
clone size: -; V gene: TRBV2; D gene: TRBD1; J gene: TRBJ2-5; CDR3 protein: CASSERGTETETQYF; CDR3 DNA: TGTGCCAGCAGTGAAAGGGGGACAGAAACAGAGACCCAGTACTTC
clone size: once; V gene: TRBV28; D gene: -; J gene: TRBJ2-7; CDR3 protein: CASSFFSMGLKVSYGPGEQYF; CDR3 DNA: TGTGCCAGCAGTTTCTTTTCAATGGGTCTAAAAGTTTCGTACGGCCCCGGTGAGCAGTACTTC
clone size: few; V gene: TRBV7-2; D gene: TRBD2; J gene: TRBJ2-1; CDR3 protein: CASSFQGALAGWNEQFF; CDR3 DNA: TGTGCCAGCAGCTTTCAAGGTGCGTTAGCGGGTTGGAATGAGCAGTTCTTC
clone size: -; V gene: TRBV7-2; D gene: TRBD1; J gene: TRBJ2-7; CDR3 protein: CASSSRQGANEQYF; CDR3 DNA: TGTGCCAGCAGCTCCCGACAGGGGGCCAACGAGCAGTACTTC
clone size: -; V gene: TRBV23-1; D gene: -; J gene: TRBJ2-5; CDR3 protein: CATFLNRQDLTEETQYF; CDR3 DNA: TGCGCCACTTTCCTCAACAGGCAAGATCTTACTGAAGAGACCCAGTACTTC
clone size: -; V gene: TRBV19; D gene: TRBD1; J gene: TRBJ1-2; CDR3 protein: CASSLSTGSFYGYTF; CDR3 DNA: TGTGCCAGTAGTCTTTCGACAGGGAGTTTCTATGGCTACACCTTC
clone size: -; V gene: TRBV6-1; D gene: TRBD1; J gene: TRBJ1-2; CDR3 protein: CASITGAVYGYTF; CDR3 DNA: TGTGCCAGCATTACAGGGGCTGTGTATGGCTACACCTTC
clone size: many; V gene: TRBV2; D gene: -; J gene: TRBJ2-1; CDR3 protein: CASSVLNSYNEQFF; CDR3 DNA: TGTGCCAGCAGTGTCCTTAACTCCTACAATGAGCAGTTCTTC
clone size: once; V gene: TRBV19; D gene: -; J gene: TRBJ1-5; CDR3 protein: CASSSERGNQPQHF; CDR3 DNA: TGTGCCAGTAGTTCTGAACGGGGCAATCAGCCCCAGCATTTT
clone size: many; V gene: TRBV5-6; D gene: -; J gene: TRBJ1-1; CDR3 protein: CASSLWLGTTNTEAFF; CDR3 DNA: TGTGCCAGCAGCTTGTGGTTAGGGACAACGAACACTGAAGCTTTCTTT
clone size: -; V gene: TRBV18; D gene: -; J gene: TRBJ1-1; CDR3 protein: CASSPGVSTEAFF; CDR3 DNA: TGTGCCAGCTCACCTGGTGTCAGCACTGAAGCTTTCTTT